This is a list of T cell receptor beta chains from one sample in a study of tumour-infiltrating T cells in Burkitt lymphoma. Produced via immunoSEQ multiplex PCR; TCRdb's table is partial and in-frame only. This sample has some 5,000 clones, with about 25% found just once. What was sequenced was tumor tissue. These receptor sequences come from a human donor with diffuse large B-cell lymphoma. The CDR3 runs from the conserved cysteine through the conserved F or W. The order of the fields is D gene, clone size, V gene, J gene, CDR3 DNA, CDR3 protein. A D gene is named only where the DNA matches it firmly. Some rows have no size entry. The others give once, few or many, or a class for an expanded clone.

NA	NA	TRBV9	TRBJ1-5	TGTGCCAGCAGCGTAGGTCTTGGGGCTCAGCCCCAGCATTTT	CASSVGLGAQPQHF
TRBD1	few	TRBV27	TRBJ2-7	TGTGCCAGCAGTTTTTCAGGACAGGCTCACGAGCAGTACTTC	CASSFSGQAHEQYF
NA	NA	TRBV6-1	TRBJ1-4	TGTGCCAGCAGTGGGAGTCAGGTTGAAAAACTGTTTTTT	CASSGSQVEKLFF
NA	NA	TRBV30	TRBJ2-7	TGTGCCTGGAGTGGCGGACCCTCCTACGAGCAGTACTTC	CAWSGGPSYEQYF
TRBD2	few	TRBV6-5	TRBJ2-3	TGTGCCAGCAGTTACTCCCCGACTAGCAAAGATACGCAGTATTTT	CASSYSPTSKDTQYF
TRBD1	NA	TRBV4-1	TRBJ1-2	TGCGCCAGCAGCCGGGACAGGGGAAAGGTTGGCTACACCTTC	CASSRDRGKVGYTF
TRBD1	NA	TRBV19	TRBJ2-2	TGTGCCAGTAGTTTCAGGGGGCTTAGGGAGCTGTTTTTT	CASSFRGLRELFF
NA	few	TRBV27	TRBJ2-7	TGTGCCAGCCAATCCAGGACTGGCTACGAGCAGTACTTC	CASQSRTGYEQYF
NA	NA	TRBV9	TRBJ1-3	TGTGCCAGCAGCCCCCGAGCCGCCCGCGAAAACACCATATATTTT	CASSPRAARENTIYF
TRBD2	NA	TRBV5-1	TRBJ2-3	TGCGCCAGCAGCTTGGCCACAGTAGCGGGAGGGGTCACAGATACGCAGTATTTT	CASSLATVAGGVTDTQYF
NA	few	TRBV6-5	TRBJ2-2	TGTGCCAGCAGTTACTCGAATGGAGTGGTCGGGGAGCTGTTTTTT	CASSYSNGVVGELFF
NA	few	TRBV6-4	TRBJ2-7	TGTGCCAGCCCTTTGGTGGGCGAGCAGTACTTC	CASPLVGEQYF
TRBD1	NA	TRBV28	TRBJ2-7	TGTGCCAGCAGTTTATGGGGACAGGGATTGTCCTACGAGCAGTACTTC	CASSLWGQGLSYEQYF
NA	NA	TRBV4-2	TRBJ2-1	TGTGCCAGCAGCCAAGATAGGGCCGCGGATGAGCAGTTCTTC	CASSQDRAADEQFF
TRBD2	few	TRBV7-3	TRBJ2-5	TGTGCCAGCAGCTTACGCCCTCTAGCGGGAGGGCCCTCCCAAGAGACCCAGTACTTC	CASSLRPLAGGPSQETQYF
NA	NA	TRBV5-1	TRBJ2-1	TGCGCCAGCAGCTTAGGCGGCAGCTCCTACAATGAGCAGTTCTTC	CASSLGGSSYNEQFF
NA	NA	TRBV4-1	TRBJ1-1	TGCGCCAGCAGCCATCTACATTTGAACACTGAAGCTTTCTTT	CASSHLHLNTEAFF